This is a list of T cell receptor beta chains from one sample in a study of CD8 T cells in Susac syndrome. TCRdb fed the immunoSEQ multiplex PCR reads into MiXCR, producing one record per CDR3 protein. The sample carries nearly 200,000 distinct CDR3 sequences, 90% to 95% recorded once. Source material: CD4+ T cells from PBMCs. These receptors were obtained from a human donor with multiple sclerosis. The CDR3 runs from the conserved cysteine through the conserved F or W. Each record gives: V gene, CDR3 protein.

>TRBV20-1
CSARDRTSGAYNEQFF
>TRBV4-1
CASSHGQPFNYGYTF
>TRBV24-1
CATSDDGTGNYGYTF
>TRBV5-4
CASSPGQGGRTDTQYF
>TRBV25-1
CASSDSLSGNTIYF
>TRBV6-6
CASSPRERRTNTEAFF
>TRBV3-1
CASSQVAGPKQAFF
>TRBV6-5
CASSSTGGMTQYF
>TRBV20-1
CSAPIPDTQYF
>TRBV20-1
CSSGGNTDTQYF
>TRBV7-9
CASSSQGGEKLFF
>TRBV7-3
CASSLLGSGTGELFF
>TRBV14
CASSQDTSGTGRWEQYF
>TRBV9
CASSVAGGYGYTF
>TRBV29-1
CSVVETVSYNEQFF
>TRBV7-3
CASSSRRSPSNTGELFF
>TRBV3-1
CASSQDWGRNTEAFF
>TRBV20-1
CSARYRSSYEQYF
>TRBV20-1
CSARDRRGSAEAFF
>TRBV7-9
CASSSRPDSSYNEQFF
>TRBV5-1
CASVEQETQYF
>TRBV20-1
CSALDARNEQFF
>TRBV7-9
CASSPLRGPTSGYYEQYF
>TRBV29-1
CSVGLAGARGDTQYF
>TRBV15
CATSDNYGYTF
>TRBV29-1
CSVVAAWGDEQFF
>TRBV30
CAWSHEKLFF